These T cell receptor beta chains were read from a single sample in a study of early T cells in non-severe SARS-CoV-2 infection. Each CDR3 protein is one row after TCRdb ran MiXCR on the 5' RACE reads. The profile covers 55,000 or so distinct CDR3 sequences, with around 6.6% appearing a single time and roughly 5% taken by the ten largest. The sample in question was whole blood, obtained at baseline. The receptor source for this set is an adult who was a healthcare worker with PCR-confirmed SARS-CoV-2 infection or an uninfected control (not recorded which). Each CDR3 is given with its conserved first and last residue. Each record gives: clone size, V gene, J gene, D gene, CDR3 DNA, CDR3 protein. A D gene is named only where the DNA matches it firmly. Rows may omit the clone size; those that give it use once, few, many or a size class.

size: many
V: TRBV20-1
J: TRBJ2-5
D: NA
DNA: TGCAGTGCTAGAACAGGGACCACCGGAGAGACCCAGTACTTC
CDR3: CSARTGTTGETQYF

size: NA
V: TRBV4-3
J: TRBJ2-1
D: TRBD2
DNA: TGCGCCAGCAGCCAATCGACTAGCGGTCTCTCCTACAATGAGCAGTTCTTC
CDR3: CASSQSTSGLSYNEQFF

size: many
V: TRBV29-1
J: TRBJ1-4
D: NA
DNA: TGCAGTACCAGGGCTAATGAAAAACTGTTTTTT
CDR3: CSTRANEKLFF

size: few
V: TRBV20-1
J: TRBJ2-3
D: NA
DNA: TGCAGTGCTAGGGCAGATAGCACAGATACGCAGTATTTT
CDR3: CSARADSTDTQYF

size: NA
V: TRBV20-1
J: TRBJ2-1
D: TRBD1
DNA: TGCAGTGCTAGAGCCGGGACAGATTTCTACAATGAGCAGTTCTTC
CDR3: CSARAGTDFYNEQFF

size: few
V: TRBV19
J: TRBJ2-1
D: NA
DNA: TGTGCCAGTAGTATTTCCTCCCTGAGCTCCTACAATGAGCAGTTCTTC
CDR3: CASSISSLSSYNEQFF

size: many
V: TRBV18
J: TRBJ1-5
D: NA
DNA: TGTGCCAGCTCACCCAGCAATCAGCCCCAGCATTTT
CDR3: CASSPSNQPQHF

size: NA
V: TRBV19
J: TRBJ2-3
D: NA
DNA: TGTGCCAGTAGTGTAGCGCAACTCTACACAGATACGCAGTATTTT
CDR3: CASSVAQLYTDTQYF

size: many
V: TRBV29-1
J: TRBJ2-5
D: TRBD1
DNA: TGCAGCGTCGCGGGACAGGGAGGGGAGACCCAGTACTTC
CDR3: CSVAGQGGETQYF

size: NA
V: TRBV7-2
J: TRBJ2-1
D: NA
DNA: TGTGTCAGCAGCTCCGGGCCAAGCTCCTACAATGAGCAGTTCTTC
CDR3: CVSSSGPSSYNEQFF

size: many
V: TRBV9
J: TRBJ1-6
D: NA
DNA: TGTGCCAGCAGCGTGGACGGGCGTACTTCACCCCTCCACTTT
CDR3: CASSVDGRTSPLHF

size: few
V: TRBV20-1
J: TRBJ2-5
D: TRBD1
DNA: TGCAGTGCTAGAGATTTTGTTAGCAGACAGGGGGCAGAGACCCAGTACTTC
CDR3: CSARDFVSRQGAETQYF

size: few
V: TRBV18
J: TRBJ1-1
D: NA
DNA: TGTGCCAGCTCATATCGTGGAGTTCTGAACACTGAAGCTTTCTTT
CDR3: CASSYRGVLNTEAFF

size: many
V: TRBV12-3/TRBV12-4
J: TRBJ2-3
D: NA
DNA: TGTGCCAGCAGTGCGGGGACAGACGTTTCAGATACGCAGTATTTT
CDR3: CASSAGTDVSDTQYF

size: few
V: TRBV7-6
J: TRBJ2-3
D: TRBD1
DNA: TGTGCCAGCAGACAGGGGGGTTCCACAGATACGCAGTATTTT
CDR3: CASRQGGSTDTQYF

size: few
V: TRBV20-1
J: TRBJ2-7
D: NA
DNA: TGCAGTGCTAGGAGACAGACCTACGAGCAGTACTTC
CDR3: CSARRQTYEQYF

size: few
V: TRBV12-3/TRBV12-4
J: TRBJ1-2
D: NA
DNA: TGTGCCAGCAGTTTCGAGGGGCTGGGCGGCTACACCTTC
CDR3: CASSFEGLGGYTF

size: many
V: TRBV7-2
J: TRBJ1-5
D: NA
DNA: TGTGCCAGCAGCTTATGGGTAGGGCCCCAGCATTTT
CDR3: CASSLWVGPQHF

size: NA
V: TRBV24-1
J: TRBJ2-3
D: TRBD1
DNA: TGTGCCACCAGTGATCCGGGACAGAGCACAGATACGCAGTATTTT
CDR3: CATSDPGQSTDTQYF

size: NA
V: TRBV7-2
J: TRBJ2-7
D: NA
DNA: TGTGCCAGCAGCTTATCCCTCTCCTACGAGCAGTACTTC
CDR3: CASSLSLSYEQYF

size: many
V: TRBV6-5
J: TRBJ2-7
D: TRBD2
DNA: TGTGCCAGCAGTTACTCGATACTAGCGGGGGGGTTATCCTACGAGCAGTACTTC
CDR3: CASSYSILAGGLSYEQYF

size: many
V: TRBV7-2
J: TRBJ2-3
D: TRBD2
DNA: TGTGCCAGCAGCTCCTGGACTAGCGTGGATACGCAGTATTTT
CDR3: CASSSWTSVDTQYF

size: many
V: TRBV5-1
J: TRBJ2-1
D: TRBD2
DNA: TGCGCCAGCAGCCCTCTCCCTAGCGGGGGCTACAATGAGCAGTTCTTC
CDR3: CASSPLPSGGYNEQFF

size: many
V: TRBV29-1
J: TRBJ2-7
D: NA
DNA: TGCAGCGTTTCACAGGACGGGCCCTACGAGCAGTACTTC
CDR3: CSVSQDGPYEQYF

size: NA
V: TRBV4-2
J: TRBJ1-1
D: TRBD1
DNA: TGTGCCAGCAGTTACAGGGGGGGCACTGAAGCTTTCTTT
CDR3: CASSYRGGTEAFF

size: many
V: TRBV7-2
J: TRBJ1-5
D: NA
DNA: TGTGCCAGCAGCTTAGAGGGGACCGTAGGGCCCCAGCATTTT
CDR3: CASSLEGTVGPQHF

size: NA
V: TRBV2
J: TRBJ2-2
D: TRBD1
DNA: TGTGCCAGCAGCCCGGGACAGCTCTTTTCGAACACCGGGGAGCTGTTTTTT
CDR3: CASSPGQLFSNTGELFF

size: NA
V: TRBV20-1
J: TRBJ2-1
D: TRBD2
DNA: TGCAGTGCTATCAGGACTAGCGGGGGGAGTGAGCAGTTCTTC
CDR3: CSAIRTSGGSEQFF

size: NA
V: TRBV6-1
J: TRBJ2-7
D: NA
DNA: TGTGCCAGCAGCTGGGACGGCTCCTACGAGCAGTACTTC
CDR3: CASSWDGSYEQYF

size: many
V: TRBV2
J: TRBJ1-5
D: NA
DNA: TGTGCCAGCAGTGAAAACAGGGATTCTCAGCCCCAGCATTTT
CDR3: CASSENRDSQPQHF

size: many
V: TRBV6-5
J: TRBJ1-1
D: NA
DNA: TGTGCCAGCAGTTACTCTGGGGAATCGAACACTGAAGCTTTCTTT
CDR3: CASSYSGESNTEAFF

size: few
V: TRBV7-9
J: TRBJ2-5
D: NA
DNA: TGTGCCAGCAGCTCCTTGTCGGGGGCGGTGGAGACCCAGTACTTC
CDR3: CASSSLSGAVETQYF

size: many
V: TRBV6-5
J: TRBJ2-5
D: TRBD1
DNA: TGTGCCAGCAGTCAAGGGACAGCGAGTGAGACCCAGTACTTC
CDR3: CASSQGTASETQYF